This entry describes one T cell receptor (beta chain). Its target antigen remains unknown. Per-nucleotide qualities are absent, and no much larger clonotype sits a single base away. The entry originates in a study of CD8+ T cells in alopecia areata (dated by TCRdb to the late 2010s). In terms of the full investigation: The treated patients took part in an open-label pilot trial in which moderate-to-severe alopecia areata was treated with oral tofacitinib at 5 to 10 mg twice daily. Biopsies were taken from tofacitinib-treated patients at baseline and at 4 and 24 weeks of treatment, and a later scalp biopsy was taken in several of the tofacitinib-treated patients. RNA was obtained with the PAXgene miRNA kit for fixed scalp, the miRNeasy kit for PBMCs, and the RNeasy kit for mouse skin. Tofacitinib was given for 6 to 18 months, followed by 6 months of follow-up off drug to assess delayed response and recurrence. Disease severity in treated patients was measured with the SALT score, which quantifies the percentage of affected scalp surface area. The study used high-throughput TCRbeta sequencing to examine T cell clonal expansion in alopecia areata, in both the C3H/HeJ mouse model and human patients. Human TCRbeta sequencing covered scalp tissue and sorted CD4+ and CD8+ peripheral blood T cells from patchy and totalis/universalis alopecia areata patients and healthy controls. TCRbeta CDR3 regions were amplified by immunoSEQ multiplex PCR using 35 Vbeta forward and 13 Jbeta reverse primers. Scalp clonality was compared among normal scalp (n=4), patchy alopecia areata scalp (n=8), and alopecia totalis/universalis scalp (n=8).

General findings and caveats noted by the study authors: Tofacitinib significantly decreased scalp clonality and the number of expanded CD8+ clones among the top 100 scalp clones. Shared TCR sequences between patients were less evident than in mice, which may be partly attributable to HLA diversity in the patient population. During tofacitinib treatment, many expanded lesional clones stuck around in both scalp and blood, and this persistence may partly explain why relapse happens after treatment is stopped. Lesional scalp, especially in alopecia totalis/universalis, showed higher clonality and more expanded CD8+ clones than normal scalp, suggesting antigenic drive. Because the treated cohort was small and included a single nonresponder, larger studies are needed to assess links between baseline CD8+ expansion and response. Unlike mouse skin, which is dominated by gammadelta T cells, normal human skin has resident alphabeta T cells that are also sequenced, and this complicates analysis of the scalp TCR repertoire.

V is pruned by 7 bases and J by 2 bases, leaving 13 bases of the junction without a gene match. Reading the germline V gene (reference sequence) gives CDR1 MNHEY and CDR2 SMNVEV. The CDR3 numbers 16 residues from cysteine through phenylalanine. Only the CDR3 DNA stays, 48 bases, in frame from base 1. Library construction relied on the immunoSEQ multiplex PCR assay. RNA was extracted from all samples and reverse transcribed into cDNA, which served as template for TCR sequencing. First-strand cDNA was synthesized with SuperScript III using a 2:1 mix of oligo-dT and random hexamers. A synthetic immune receptor repertoire was used to gauge amplification bias, and whatever bias remained was removed computationally. In the original analysis: Raw reads were preprocessed for error removal, and CDR3 was defined according to IMGT conventions as running from the conserved cysteine to phenylalanine. Clonality was computed by normalizing Shannon entropy by log2 of the number of productive unique TCRs and subtracting the result from 1. Whether scalp clones were CD4 or CD8 was inferred by matching scalp TCRbeta sequences against CD4 and CD8 repertoires sorted from blood. The immuneACCESS repertoire file appears here via TCRdb, limited to in-frame rearrangements. These files lack a portion of the clones; in checked studies, under half of the deficit traces to unresolved V genes, and the cause of the others is not known. D and trimming were read from the DNA, whereas the V and J calls and clone size are those reported in that table. A total of 170,000 or so clones appear in this sample, roughly 50% of them only once. Around 12% of the sample goes to the ten largest clones.

Interpreted using the paper, the time point label stands for: about 25 weeks on oral tofacitinib. What this sample's treatment or condition label stands for: oral pan-JAK inhibitor, 5-10 mg twice daily. Peripheral blood and lesional scalp punch biopsies were obtained from patients with alopecia areata. PBMCs were isolated by density centrifugation and stained for CD3, CD4 and CD8, after which CD4+ and CD8+ T cells were sorted on a FACSAria. The TCR comes from a human donor with alopecia areata. The V and J genes are TRBV27 and TRBJ2-7, and 8 junctional nucleotides match TRBD2. Sequencing was performed on CD8+ T cells sorted from blood, taken at week 24, from a patient treated with tofacitinib. The DNA sequence reads TGTGCCAGCACCGCCTGGGGCGGGGGGCTCACCTACGAGCAGTACTTC. It encodes CASTAWGGGLTYEQYF.